One and the same sample provided the 18 T cell receptor beta chains below, sequenced in a study of blood T cells in healthy people across ages (dated by TCRdb to between 2014 and 2017). The library was produced with 5' RACE. The sequencer was an Illumina HiSeq 2500. A second PCR of about 6 to 11 cycles was performed with a sample-barcoded 5' primer and a J-beta primer mix. TCRdb reanalyzed the raw reads on its own, using fastp at Q25 for trimming and MiXCR for clone calling, and kept in-frame beta chains. Each CDR3 protein gets just one entry, which takes the most common genes and DNA from the rows behind it. The sample yields 650,000 to 800,000 distinct CDR3 sequences; around 45% were counted once. Of the sample, roughly a fifth is held by the ten largest clones. Sequenced material: blood. The receptors derive from a man between 60 and 70 years old in good health.

The chain is built from TRBV5-1 and TRBJ1-3; D is undetermined. CDR1 is SGHRS and CDR2 is YFSETQ in the germline V gene. V was trimmed by 0 bases and J by 0 bases, leaving 7 bases between them. This CDR3 is built from 15 residues. DNA for the CDR3: TGCGCCAGCAGCTTGGGTGCAAGCTCTGGAAACACCATATATTTT. Protein sequence: CASSLGASSGNTIYF. Filled out from reference TRBV5-1 and TRBJ1-3, the complete variable domain reads KAGVTQTPRYLIKTRGQQVTLSCSPISGHRSVSWYQQTPGQGLQFLFEYFSETQRNKGNFPGRFSGRQFSNSRSEMNVSTLELGDSALYLCASSLGASSGNTIYFGEGSWLTVV.

The sample holds a few counts of this clonotype. The chain combines TRBV5-4 with TRBJ2-3, with TRBD2 identical over 8 bases. The CDR3 has 15 amino acids. Losses at the gene ends were 3 bases for V and 5 bases for J; bases not matched to a gene: 8. From germline, CDR1 is SGHNT and CDR2 YYREEE (reference sequence). The CDR3 region is CASSSTGGALDTQYF. In DNA, the CDR3 is TGTGCCAGCAGCTCAACCGGGGGGGCCTTAGATACGCAGTATTTT. Complete variable domain (other parts from reference TRBV5-4 and TRBJ2-3): ETGVTQSPTHLIKTRGQQVTLRCSSQSGHNTVSWYQQALGQGPQFIFQYYREEENGRGNFPPRFSGLQFPNYSSELNVNALELDDSALYLCASSSTGGALDTQYFGPGTRLTVL.

This chain joins TRBV6-1 and TRBJ2-7, with 8 bases matching TRBD1. The CDR3 spans 14 residues. V dropped 0 bases and J dropped 6; count of bases not matched to a gene: 4. Germline V gives CDR1 MNHNS, CDR2 SASEGT. DNA for the CDR3: TGTGCCAGCAGTGAAGCGGGGACAGGCCGCGAGCAGTACTTC. Its translation is CASSEAGTGREQYF.

This clonotype was recorded a few times. The chain links TRBV4-3 to TRBJ2-7, with unresolved D. Trimming stripped 0 bases from V and 3 bases from J, with 12 bases between. Germline CDR1 is LGHNA and CDR2 is YSLEER. This CDR3 contains 15 residues. Written as DNA, the CDR3 is TGCGCCAGCAGCCAAGATCAATCCCTCCGCTACGAGCAGTACTTC. Translation: CASSQDQSLRYEQYF.

This chain links TRBV7-9 with TRBJ2-7, with D unclear. V was cut by 0 bases and J by 3 bases, with 9 bases left in between. CDR1 SEHNR and CDR2 FQNEAQ come from the germline V gene (reference sequence). There are 14 residues in the CDR3. CDR3 nucleotide sequence: TGTGCCAGCAGCTTAGCCACAAACCGCTACGAGCAGTACTTC. Residues: CASSLATNRYEQYF.

The V and J genes are TRBV3-1 and TRBJ2-1; D is unclear. Per the germline V gene, CDR1 is LGHDT and CDR2 is YNNKEL (reference sequence). Trimming removed 4 bases from V and 5 bases from J, with 21 bases in between. This CDR3 contains 17 residues. The CDR3 protein is CASSPKQGERVDNEQFF. In nucleotides, the CDR3 is TGTGCCAGCAGCCCGAAACAAGGCGAAAGGGTGGACAATGAGCAGTTCTTC.

The chain employs TRBV6-2 or TRBV6-3 and TRBJ2-1; D gene unclear. V gave up 2 bases and J gave up 1 base, with 9 bases separating them. Germline V CDR1 and CDR2: MNHEY, SVGEGT. This CDR3 has 15 residues. Here the CDR3 reads CASSYSRVSYNEQFF. As DNA, the CDR3 is TGTGCCAGCAGTTACAGCCGGGTTTCCTACAATGAGCAGTTCTTC.

This clonotype has a handful of counts. V is TRBV12-3 or TRBV12-4 and J is TRBJ1-2; no definite D call. Trimming removed 0 bases from V and 8 bases from J, with 19 bases in between. The CDR3 contains 16 residues. Here the CDR3 reads CASSLALSFGDRGYTF. The CDR3 nucleotides read TGTGCCAGCAGTTTAGCGTTAAGTTTTGGGGATCGGGGCTACACCTTC.

The rearrangement links TRBV5-5 to TRBJ1-2; D not certain. Germline CDR1 SGHKS, CDR2 YYEKEE (reference sequence). V lost 3 bases, J lost 7 bases, and 13 bases lay in between. There are 13 residues in the CDR3. The CDR3 sequence: CASSWADFGGYTF. Here the CDR3 DNA reads TGTGCCAGCAGCTGGGCGGACTTTGGTGGCTACACCTTC.

In this sample, this clonotype turned up many times. The V call is TRBV5-1, the J call TRBJ2-7; D is unclear. With 4 bases removed from V and 0 bases from J, the gap between germline ends came to 5 bases. The CDR3 contains 12 residues. In germline, CDR1 is SGHRS, CDR2 YFSETQ. CDR3 amino acids: CASSGTSYEQYF. The DNA for the CDR3 is TGCGCCAGCAGCGGCACCTCCTACGAGCAGTACTTC.

This clonotype was detected only a few times. In DNA, the CDR3 is TGTGCCAGCAGCTTAGAGGCACTAGGTGAGCAGTTCTTC. It codes for CASSLEALGEQFF. The V call is TRBV11-3, the J call TRBJ2-1; D is perhaps TRBD2 (5 bases). This CDR3 has 13 residues. V dropped 0 bases and J dropped 9 bases, with 9 bases sitting between them. The V gene's germline CDR1 is SGHNT and CDR2 YENEEA.

This clonotype was recorded at least ten times. This chain connects TRBV7-2 to TRBJ2-3; D call uncertain. Germline CDR1 is SGHTA and CDR2 is FQGNSA. V was trimmed by 5 bases and J by 4 bases, leaving 16 bases between them. The CDR3 is made up of 15 amino acids. CDR3 DNA sequence: TGTGCCAGCAGCCTCGGGTCTTCCCAGCCAGATACGCAGTATTTT. It is translated as CASSLGSSQPDTQYF.

This clonotype was found a few times. This rearrangement joins TRBV3-1 to TRBJ2-5; D gene uncertain. CDR1 is LGHDT and CDR2 is YNNKEL in the germline V gene (reference sequence). Trimming pared 4 bases from V and 3 bases from J, leaving 15 bases between. This CDR3 contains 15 residues. CDR3 bases: TGTGCCAGCAGCCCCCCGGGTGGGCAGAAAGAGACCCAGTACTTC. It translates to CASSPPGGQKETQYF.

This clonotype was picked up a small number of times. The genes are TRBV4-1 and TRBJ2-5; tentative D call: TRBD1 (6 bases). The CDR3 is 15 residues long. Trimming stripped 4 bases from V and 4 bases from J, with 16 bases between. CDR1 and CDR2 from the germline V gene are MGHRA and YSYEKL. The CDR3 DNA is TGCGCCAGCAGCCTAAACAGGGTTTCCCGAGAGACCCAGTACTTC. It encodes CASSLNRVSRETQYF.

The chain has TRBV6-2 or TRBV6-3 and TRBJ2-3, with 8 nucleotides matching TRBD2. This CDR3 spans 16 amino acids. Germline V gene sequence: CDR1 MNHEY, CDR2 SVGEGT. V was clipped by 2 bases and J by 5 bases; unmatched bases: 9. The CDR3, as DNA: TGTGCCAGCAGTTACGGGATAAGCGGGGGTGGAGATACGCAGTATTTT. It codes for CASSYGISGGGDTQYF.

This chain uses TRBV4-1 with TRBJ2-1; 7 positions agree with TRBD2. The trim removed 7 bases at V and 7 bases at J, leaving 10 bases unmatched. There are 14 residues in the CDR3. The germline CDR1 and CDR2 sequences are MGHRA and YSYEKL. CDR3: CASTNRGLENEQFF. In nucleotides, the CDR3 is TGCGCCAGCACCAACAGAGGACTAGAAAATGAGCAGTTCTTC.

V and J are TRBV29-1 and TRBJ1-1, with no clear D. From germline, CDR1 is SQVTM and CDR2 ANQGSEA. The V and J ends lost 6 bases and 3 bases respectively, with 11 bases between them. The CDR3 runs 12 residues. The CDR3 DNA sequence: TGCAGCGTAATACTAAGGGACACTGAAGCTTTCTTT. It encodes CSVILRDTEAFF. The entire variable domain, with the rest obtained from reference TRBV29-1 and TRBJ1-1, is as follows: SAVISQKPSRDICQRGTSLTIQCQVDSQVTMMFWYRQQPGQSLTLIATANQGSEATYESGFVIDKFPISRPNLTFSTLTVSNMSPEDSSIYLCSVILRDTEAFFGQGTRLTVV.

This clonotype has only a few counts. This chain links TRBV20-1 with TRBJ1-2, with D uncertain. Trimming left V 4 bases short and J 4 bases short, with 10 bases between. Germline lookup yields CDR1 DFQATT and CDR2 SNEGSKA (reference sequence). The CDR3 extends over 12 amino acids. The CDR3 DNA is TGCAGTGCTACCGACGGTCCCTATGGCTACACCTTC. Its protein product is CSATDGPYGYTF.